This T cell receptor (beta chain) is drawn from a study of blood T cell repertoires in COVID-19. Study-wide context: Samples came from the United States, Italy and Spain, spanning acute and convalescent COVID-19. T cells, B-cell-depleted T cells, or PBMCs supplied cDNA or gDNA.

This clone has only one observation. Patients at the Seattle site were enrolled during active infection and followed longitudinally. In the original workflow: Reference gene primers were amplified, and this amplification served to estimate nucleated cell counts. TCRdb's table, derived via immunoSEQ multiplex PCR, lists solely in-frame clones and lacks some. The V and J calls and clone size come from that table; D and trimming were worked out from the DNA. The profile shows 140,000 or so clones, about 88% of them singletons. The CDR3 has 13 amino acids. V lost 11 bases and J 2 bases, leaving 12 bases between the germline ends. From germline, CDR1 is WNHNN and CDR2 SYGVQD (reference sequence).

Sequencing was performed on peripheral blood. The J gene is TRBJ2-2, the V gene TRBV10-1; D possibly corresponds to TRBD2 (7 bases). This receptor was taken from a human donor with COVID-19, enrolled during active disease. The donor label of this sample is uncertain. In DNA form, the CDR3 reads TGCGCCTCCGCGGGGGCCAACACCGGGGAGCTGTTTTTT. Its translation: CASAGANTGELFF.